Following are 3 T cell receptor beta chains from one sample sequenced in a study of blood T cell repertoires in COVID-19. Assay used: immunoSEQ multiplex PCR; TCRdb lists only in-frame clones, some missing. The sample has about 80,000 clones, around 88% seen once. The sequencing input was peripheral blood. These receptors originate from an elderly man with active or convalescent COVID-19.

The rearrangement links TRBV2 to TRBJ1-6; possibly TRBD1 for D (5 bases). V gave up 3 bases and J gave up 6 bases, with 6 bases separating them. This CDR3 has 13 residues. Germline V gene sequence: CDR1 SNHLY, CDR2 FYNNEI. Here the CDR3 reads CASSDDSNSPLHF. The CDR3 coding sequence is TGTGCCAGCAGTGATGACAGTAATTCACCCCTCCACTTT.

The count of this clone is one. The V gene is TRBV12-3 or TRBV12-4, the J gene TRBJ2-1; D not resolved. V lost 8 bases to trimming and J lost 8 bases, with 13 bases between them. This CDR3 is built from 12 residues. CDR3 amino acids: CASRRVSDEQFF. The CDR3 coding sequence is TGTGCCAGCCGACGGGTATCTGATGAGCAGTTCTTC.

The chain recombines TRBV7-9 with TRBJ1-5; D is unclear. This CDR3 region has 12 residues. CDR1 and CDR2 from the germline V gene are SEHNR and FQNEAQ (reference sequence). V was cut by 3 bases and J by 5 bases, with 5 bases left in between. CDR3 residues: CASSFPDQPQHF. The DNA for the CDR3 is TGTGCCAGCAGCTTCCCCGATCAGCCCCAGCATTTT.